Listed below are T cell receptor beta chains from one sample, sequenced in a study of PD-L1 blockade in urothelial cancer. Generated by immunoSEQ multiplex PCR, the TCRdb table keeps only in-frame clones and is missing some. The sample holds about 29,000 clones, approximately 86% seen once. The sequencing used PBMCs, collected around atezolizumab (anti-PD-L1) treatment. The receptor source for this set is a man in his fifties with urothelial cancer. Both conserved end residues are part of each CDR3. A D gene is named only where the DNA matches it firmly. Clone size appears in some rows only: once, few, many, or a class for an expanded clone.

TRBV19	NA	NA	TRBJ2-3	TGTGCCAGTAGTATCGGTGGTTGGAGCACAGATACGCAGTATTTT	CASSIGGWSTDTQYF
TRBV10-3	NA	NA	TRBJ1-3	TGTGCCATCAGTGAGGGCAAGGGAAACACCATATATTTT	CAISEGKGNTIYF
TRBV4-3	NA	TRBD2	TRBJ2-1	TGCGCCAGCAGCCAAGAACTAGCGGGAGGAGGCAATGAGCAGTTCTTC	CASSQELAGGGNEQFF
TRBV11-2	NA	NA	TRBJ2-7	TGTGCCAGCAGTACCCCGAGGGGGGGGTCCTACGAGCAGTACTTC	CASSTPRGGSYEQYF
TRBV12-5	NA	NA	TRBJ1-2	TGTGCTAGTGGTTCCTCAGGGGCGAGGGGTGGCTACACCTTC	CASGSSGARGGYTF
TRBV14	once	TRBD1	TRBJ2-7	TGTGCCAGCAGCCCGACCCGGGACAGGCTCTACGAGCAGTACTTC	CASSPTRDRLYEQYF
TRBV18	NA	NA	TRBJ1-5	TGTGCCAGCTCACCTTACAATCAGCCCCAGCATTTT	CASSPYNQPQHF
TRBV4-1	NA	TRBD2	TRBJ2-1	TGCGCCAGCACCAATAGCGGGGGACCCTACAATGAGCAGTTCTTC	CASTNSGGPYNEQFF
TRBV4-2	few	TRBD2	TRBJ2-2	TGTGCCAGCAGCCAAGGGGGGGGCACCGGGGAGCTGTTTTTT	CASSQGGGTGELFF
TRBV10-3	NA	NA	TRBJ1-1	TGTGCCATCAGTGAGTTGGGAGGTGGTGCCCAGAACACTGAAGCTTTCTTT	CAISELGGGAQNTEAFF
TRBV6-4	NA	TRBD1	TRBJ1-1	TGTGCCAGCAGATATGACAGGGTATCCACTGAAGCTTTCTTT	CASRYDRVSTEAFF
TRBV30	NA	NA	TRBJ1-1	TGTGCCTGGAGTGTACTTGAAAACACTGAAGCTTTCTTT	CAWSVLENTEAFF
TRBV9	NA	TRBD2	TRBJ2-7	TGTGCCAGCAGCGTAGGGACTAGCGGCCTCTACGAGCAGTACTTC	CASSVGTSGLYEQYF
TRBV18	NA	TRBD2	TRBJ2-1	TGTGCCAGCTCACCATCGTGGTCGGGGCGGGAGGAGGATAATGAGCAGTTCTTC	CASSPSWSGREEDNEQFF
TRBV19	NA	TRBD1	TRBJ1-1	TGTGCCAGTAGTATAACAGGGGGCGCGAACACTGAAGCTTTCTTT	CASSITGGANTEAFF
TRBV21-1	NA	NA	TRBJ1-6	TGTGCCAGCAGCAAAAAGGGGGCAGGGGGACGATTCTCCTATAATTCACCCCTCCACTTT	CASSKKGAGGRFSYNSPLHF
TRBV16	NA	TRBD1	TRBJ1-2	TGTGCCAGCGGGGGACAGGGGATCAGCTATGGCTACACCTTC	CASGGQGISYGYTF
TRBV7-9	NA	NA	TRBJ2-7	TGTGCCAGCAGCTTACGGAGCGGGTTCTCCTACGAGCAGTACTTC	CASSLRSGFSYEQYF
TRBV19	NA	NA	TRBJ1-2	TGTGCCAGTAGTATAGGAGGAGGGGAAGGCCGCCACACCTTC	CASSIGGGEGRHTF
TRBV18	NA	NA	TRBJ2-5	TGTGCCAGCTCACCGGACAGACTCCACGAGACCCAGTACTTC	CASSPDRLHETQYF
TRBV11-3	few	NA	TRBJ2-1	TGTGCCAGCAGCGCGACTCACGATGAGCAGTTCTTC	CASSATHDEQFF
TRBV11-3	NA	NA	TRBJ2-1	TGTGCCAGCAGCTTAGGGCCGAAACGTGAGCAGTTCTTC	CASSLGPKREQFF
TRBV19	NA	NA	TRBJ2-1	TGTGCCAGTAGTATGTTAGGGGACAATGAGCAGTTCTTC	CASSMLGDNEQFF
TRBV14	NA	NA	TRBJ2-1	TGTGCCAGCAGCCAAGTTCGTCGGACAGACAATGAGCAGTTCTTC	CASSQVRRTDNEQFF
TRBV4-2	NA	NA	TRBJ2-2	TGTGCCAGCAGCCAAGGTACTCTCTCAAACACCGGGGAGCTGTTTTTT	CASSQGTLSNTGELFF
TRBV9	NA	NA	TRBJ1-5	TGTGCCAGCAGCGTAGACGGTAGGGAATCAGCGGCCCAGCATTTT	CASSVDGRESAAQHF
TRBV15	NA	NA	TRBJ1-5	TGTGCCACCAGCGGGTCAGGGATAGATCAGCCCCAGCATTTT	CATSGSGIDQPQHF
TRBV23-1	NA	TRBD1	TRBJ2-7	TGCGCCAGCAGTCGGGCCGGGGACAGTCAAGTCACCGGCGGCGAGCAGTACTTC	CASSRAGDSQVTGGEQYF
TRBV10-3	NA	NA	TRBJ1-4	TGTGCCATCAGGAGAGGGGGAAATGAAAAACTGTTTTTT	CAIRRGGNEKLFF
TRBV5-6	NA	TRBD2	TRBJ2-3	TGTGCCAGCAGCCCCGGACTAGCGGGGAATAGCACAGATACGCAGTATTTT	CASSPGLAGNSTDTQYF
TRBV7-3	NA	TRBD1	TRBJ2-1	TGTGCCAGCAGCCGGAGGAAAGGGGGCATAGGAAACTACAATGAGCAGTTCTTC	CASSRRKGGIGNYNEQFF
TRBV6-5	NA	TRBD1	TRBJ1-3	TGTGCCAGCAGTTCCGGACAGGGGCTAGGAAACACCATATATTTT	CASSSGQGLGNTIYF
TRBV7-9	once	TRBD1	TRBJ2-7	TGTGCCAGCAGCTTAGAGCCGCGGGACAGGGAGGACGAGCAGTACTTC	CASSLEPRDREDEQYF